The clone carrying this T cell receptor beta chain is a singleton in its sample. Its specificity is not known. The data originate from a study of OX40 agonist ivuxolimab in advanced cancers. General observations from the study: Compared with CD4+, CD8+ T cells on average had more expanded clones.

Libraries were prepared by immunoSEQ multiplex PCR; TCRdb keeps only in-frame clonotypes and omits some of them. The sample lists around 75,000 clones; 89% were seen once. This clonotype originated in an adult with an advanced solid tumor such as melanoma, head and neck, liver or kidney cancer. The specimen was CD4+ or CD8+ T cells sorted from blood, collected in a trial of the OX40 agonist ivuxolimab.

The CDR3: CASSYSRATAYNEQFF. The CDR3, as DNA: TGTGCCAGCAGTTACTCGAGGGCGACAGCCTACAATGAGCAGTTCTTC. The chain carries TRBV6-5 and TRBJ2-1; D is possibly TRBD1 or TRBD2 (5 bases each). Germline V lookup: CDR1 MNHEY, CDR2 SVGAGI. V lost 0 bases to trimming and J lost 2 bases, with 11 bases between them. This CDR3 contains 16 residues.